This T cell receptor (beta chain) was sequenced in a study of post-analysis software for immune sequencing data. This clonotype has at least ten counts. Its matching antigen is unknown. Study-wide points: Patients carried roughly five TRBV segments more frequently than controls did, and TRBV5-6, TRBV5-1 and TRBV20-1 were among them.

Researchers reported that TCR beta cDNA libraries carried unique molecular identifiers. From the PCR reads, TCRdb called clonotypes with MiXCR, one entry per CDR3 protein. In the table there are fewer than 900,000 distinct CDR3 sequences, about half of which are singletons. Looked up from germline, CDR1 is KGHDR and CDR2 is SFDVKD. This CDR3 is built from 16 residues. Trimming cost V 4 bases and J 0 bases, with 12 bases left between them. The chain combines TRBV24-1 with TRBJ2-1, with D possibly being TRBD2 (5 bases). The receptor comes from a girl aged 10 to 17 with multiple sclerosis. The sequencing sample was made of blood. Written as DNA, the CDR3 is TGTGCCACCAGTGACCCGGACTCCCGCTCCTACAATGAGCAGTTCTTC. Amino acid sequence: CATSDPDSRSYNEQFF.